This TCR beta chain emerged from a study of blood T cells in healthy people across ages (dated by TCRdb to between 2015 and 2017). Broadly, across the study: Template switching captured roughly one uniquely barcoded TCR beta cDNA molecule per two T cells in model experiments. To track age-related changes in TCR beta repertoire diversity, the study relied on deep sequencing normalized with unique cDNA molecular identifiers. Four age groups were formed from the donors: young (average about 17 years), middle-aged (approximately 39), aged (about 62) and long-lived (less than 85). To avoid experimental bias, donors of different ages were randomly spread across the sequencing lanes. Two additional independent replicas of 1 million unique cDNA reads from the same blood draw were analyzed for two donors (one aged 18 to 30 and one aged 80 or older). The full study reports these points: Estimates of total diversity from one million sequenced T cells were regarded as lower bounds and underestimates. Observed TCR beta diversity per million T cells fell roughly linearly with age, and a significant reduction was already apparent by age roughly 40. Because profiling used bulk unsorted PBMCs, naive and antigen-experienced compartments could not be compared conclusively. Observed TCR beta diversity correlated strongly with the percentage of naive T cells measured by flow cytometry. Compared with the aged group, the long-lived group had more naive CD4+ T cells, fewer expanded clones and increased TCR diversity, a pattern suggesting age selection. Donor CMV infection status was unknown, potentially confounding age-related changes in expanded clonotypes.

Concerning this clonotype: No cognate antigen has been identified for it. Just one base apart from a much larger clone, this may be a read error.

Systemically healthy Caucasian individuals from Russia, over 30 in total and aged about 6 to 90 years, were included as donors. Each donor gave ten milliliters of peripheral blood, drawn into EDTA-treated Vacutainer tubes. Ficoll-Paque density-gradient centrifugation was used to isolate PBMCs, with at least 6.5 million per sample. Trizol reagent was used to extract total RNA from the PBMCs, yielding at least 6 micrograms per sample. For every donor, an aliquot of PBMCs went through flow cytometry to measure the percentages of naive CD45RAhigh/CD27high T cells. Library preparation was by 5' RACE. The sample was run on an Illumina HiSeq 2500. A second PCR of roughly 7 to 11 cycles was performed with a sample-barcoded 5' primer and a J-beta primer mix. Each TCR beta cDNA molecule received a unique molecular identifier from a template-switch 5' adaptor carrying 12 random nucleotides. At least 2.5 million CDR3-containing paired-end reads were obtained from each sample. First-strand cDNA synthesis was performed from all RNA using the Mint cDNA synthesis kit, with priming by a TRBC-specific oligonucleotide. All cDNA was treated with uracil-DNA glycosylase and then went through a first 18-cycle PCR with the universal primers M1SS and BC2_uni_R. On the study's bioinformatics: For normalization, 1 million high-quality reads, each with a distinct molecular identifier, were randomly selected from each sample. Reads sharing molecular identifiers were discarded rather than binned into consensus sequences. MiTCR, run with a Q25 quality threshold and the strictest error-elimination algorithm, handled CDR3 identification, clonotype clustering and error correction. Lower-bound total TCR beta diversity was estimated with a nonparametric unseen species model using Euler transformation. The raw public reads went through TCRdb reprocessing: fastp at Q25, MiXCR clone calling, in-frame beta chains kept. A single entry per CDR3 protein holds the most common genes and DNA from its merged rows. None of the V and J calls come from the authors' own analysis; TCRdb made them. This sample comprises more than 1 million distinct CDR3 sequences, under 55% of them detected only once. The ten largest account for 18% of the sample.

The CDR3 runs 16 amino acids, cysteine and phenylalanine included. Just the 48-base CDR3 DNA is kept, in frame starting at base 1. Per the germline V gene, LGHNA is the CDR1 and YSLEER is the CDR2. The receptor was derived from a woman between 55 and 75 years old in good health. The sequence is built from TRBV4-3 and TRBJ2-3; the D match is possibly TRBD1 or TRBD2, with 6 bases aligned in each. Source material: blood. At the DNA level, the sequence is TGCGCCAGCGGCCAAGATCTTTCGGGGGCCGGAGATACGCAGTATTTT. Protein translation: CASGQDLSGAGDTQYF.